A selection of T cell receptor beta chains follows, all from one sample in a study of T-cell reconstitution after alpha-beta-depleted transplantation in children. MiXCR was run by TCRdb on the PCR reads, yielding one entry per CDR3 protein. The sample has about 500,000 distinct CDR3 sequences, roughly 33% seen once; the top ten hold around 2.3%. The source was PBMCs from the stem cell graft donor, collected from the stem cell graft. The receptors stem from a human donor who donated a stem cell graft to a child with aplastic anemia. The CDR3 runs from the conserved cysteine through the conserved F or W. Each record gives: J gene, clone size, V gene, D gene, CDR3 protein, CDR3 DNA. The D gene is left open where the match is weak. Expanded clones get a size class; other rows say once, few or many, or leave the size out.

>TRBJ2-7|few|TRBV4-3|.
CASSQDQWGQNYEQYF
TGCGCCAGCAGCCAAGATCAATGGGGTCAGAACTACGAGCAGTACTTC
>TRBJ2-5|.|TRBV7-2|.
CASSSPGAWETQYF
TGTGCCAGCAGCTCCCCGGGAGCCTGGGAGACCCAGTACTTC
>TRBJ2-3|.|TRBV12-3/TRBV12-4|TRBD2
CASSLLAGQDTQYF
TGTGCCAGCAGTTTACTAGCGGGACAGGATACGCAGTATTTT
>TRBJ2-5|.|TRBV9|TRBD2
CASSATGTNKETQYF
TGTGCCAGCAGCGCGACCGGGACTAACAAAGAGACCCAGTACTTC
>TRBJ2-4|.|TRBV18|TRBD2
CASSPTGGDIQYF
TGTGCCAGCTCACCGACGGGGGGAGACATTCAGTACTTC
>TRBJ2-1|.|TRBV25-1|.
CASTLAEDNEQFF
TGTGCCAGCACTTTAGCGGAAGACAATGAGCAGTTCTTC
>TRBJ1-3|.|TRBV29-1|.
CSASRDSGNTIYF
TGCAGCGCGTCGCGGGACTCTGGAAACACCATATATTTT
>TRBJ1-6|.|TRBV20-1|TRBD1
CSSSGTDNSPLHF
TGCAGTTCTTCCGGGACAGATAATTCACCCCTCCACTTT
>TRBJ1-5|.|TRBV12-3/TRBV12-4|.
CASRDGANQPQHF
TGTGCCAGCCGCGACGGAGCAAATCAGCCCCAGCATTTT
>TRBJ2-2|.|TRBV20-1|TRBD2
CSAREPGTSGNTGELFF
TGCAGTGCTAGAGAGCCTGGGACTAGCGGAAACACCGGGGAGCTGTTTTTT
>TRBJ1-2|few|TRBV29-1|TRBD1
CSVSQDRGYGYTF
TGCAGCGTTTCCCAGGACAGGGGCTATGGCTACACCTTC
>TRBJ1-6|few|TRBV5-4|.
CASSPGTDSPLHF
TGTGCCAGCAGCCCGGGGACTGATTCACCCCTCCACTTT
>TRBJ1-2|few|TRBV20-1|.
CSASGQAAAGYGYTF
TGCAGTGCTAGTGGGCAAGCCGCGGCGGGCTATGGCTACACCTTC
>TRBJ2-1|.|TRBV5-1|.
CASILGAGSYNEQFF
TGCGCCAGCATTCTGGGGGCAGGATCCTACAATGAGCAGTTCTTC
>TRBJ1-5|.|TRBV2|.
CASARYGDLNQPQHF
TGTGCCAGCGCACGTTACGGGGATCTTAATCAGCCCCAGCATTTT
>TRBJ2-2|few|TRBV20-1|TRBD2
CSALRAGDAGELFF
TGCAGTGCCCTCAGAGCGGGAGACGCCGGGGAGCTGTTTTTT
>TRBJ2-1|.|TRBV12-3/TRBV12-4|TRBD1
CASSTGTGQNEQFF
TGTGCCAGCAGCACCGGGACAGGGCAAAATGAGCAGTTCTTC
>TRBJ1-2|.|TRBV4-3|.
CASSQDSDTNYGYTF
TGCGCCAGCAGCCAAGATTCGGACACGAACTATGGCTACACCTTC
>TRBJ1-1|.|TRBV12-3/TRBV12-4|.
CASSPAGRGWTEAFF
TGTGCCAGCAGTCCGGCCGGACGGGGATGGACTGAAGCTTTCTTT
>TRBJ2-3|.|TRBV14|.
CASSQARGGLSDTQYF
TGTGCCAGCAGCCAAGCCCGTGGCGGTCTCTCAGATACGCAGTATTTT
>TRBJ2-5|.|TRBV18|TRBD1
CASSPGQGIIETQYF
TGTGCCAGCTCACCCGGACAGGGCATAATAGAGACCCAGTACTTC
>TRBJ2-5|few|TRBV30|.
CAWSAPRVSSQETQYF
TGTGCCTGGAGTGCCCCCCGGGTCAGCAGTCAAGAGACCCAGTACTTC
>TRBJ2-1|few|TRBV6-1|TRBD1
CASSPGQGSVGLPFNEQFF
TGTGCCAGCAGTCCTGGACAGGGTTCGGTCGGACTACCCTTTAATGAGCAGTTCTTC
>TRBJ1-2|few|TRBV19|.
CASSGSRGHGYTF
TGTGCCAGTAGTGGGAGCAGGGGTCATGGCTACACCTTC
>TRBJ1-2|.|TRBV12-3/TRBV12-4|.
CASSQHGGDGYTF
TGTGCCAGCTCCCAACACGGGGGAGATGGCTACACCTTC
>TRBJ2-5|.|TRBV6-2/TRBV6-3|.
CASSYVGIASETQYF
TGTGCCAGCAGTTACGTCGGGATTGCGAGTGAGACCCAGTACTTC
>TRBJ1-2|.|TRBV6-1|.
CASSEKTVSSNYGYTF
TGTGCCAGCAGTGAAAAAACAGTAAGCTCTAACTATGGCTACACCTTC
>TRBJ1-5|few|TRBV11-2|.
CASSLAYMQPQHF
TGTGCCAGCAGCTTGGCTTATATGCAGCCCCAGCATTTT